This T cell receptor (beta chain) appears in the sequencing data of a study of shared clonotypes between healthy human individuals. V lost 0 bases and J lost 8; bases outside the gene matches: 5. CDR1 and CDR2 (germline): MGHRA, YSYEKL. The CDR3 is made up of 15 amino acids. Terminally differentiated effector memory CD45RA+ cells were left out of the naive CD8 fraction, which was CD45RO-negative and positively selected for CCR7. The data were produced by immunoSEQ multiplex PCR, yet TCRdb's version contains in-frame clones alone and is incomplete. The sample lists hundreds of thousands of clones; approximately 95% were seen once.

The sample taken for sequencing was naive CD8+ T cells sorted from blood. This TCR was recovered from a woman under 40 in good health. This sequence joins TRBV4-1 and TRBJ1-4; TRBD1 aligns across 8 bases. The CDR3 DNA is TGCGCCAGCAGCCAAGACCAGGGGGCGCGGGAAAAACTGTTTTTT. Translated: CASSQDQGAREKLFF.